One and the same sample provided the 25 T cell receptor beta chains below, sequenced in a study of blood T cell repertoires in COVID-19. TCRdb's copy holds only in-frame clones and misses some; the assay was immunoSEQ multiplex PCR. The sample has fewer than 250,000 clones; over 80% are singletons. Source material: PBMCs or T cells enriched from blood (not recorded which). The origin of the receptors is a middle-aged woman who had recovered from COVID-19.

The J gene is TRBJ1-1, the V gene TRBV3-1 (or the pseudogene TRBV3-2); D uncertain. The CDR3 has 13 amino acids. V dropped 4 bases and J dropped 4 bases, with 10 bases sitting between them. Germline V lookup: CDR1 LGHDT, CDR2 YNNKEL (reference sequence). The CDR3 nucleotides are TGTGCCAGCAGCCCTGTGCGGGGCACTGAAGCTTTCTTT. Its translation: CASSPVRGTEAFF.

A single count supports this clone. The rearrangement uses TRBV10-2 and TRBJ2-2; 8 positions match TRBD1. The length of the CDR3 is 15 residues. V was pared by 6 bases and J by 4 bases, with 7 bases of the junction left unmatched. Looked up from germline, CDR1 is WSHSY and CDR2 is SAAADI. CDR3 sequence (DNA): TGCGCCAGCAGAAAGGACAGGGCTGTCACCGGGGAGCTGTTTTTT. Amino acid sequence: CASRKDRAVTGELFF.

The chain couples TRBV7-8 to TRBJ2-7; perhaps TRBD2 as D (5 bases). Trimming left V 0 bases short and J 5 bases short, with 14 bases between. The CDR3 has 15 residues. CDR1 and CDR2 (germline): SGHVS, FQNEAQ. The chain's CDR3 is CASSLAVTAGDEQYF. CDR3 sequence (DNA): TGTGCCAGCAGCTTAGCAGTAACAGCCGGGGACGAGCAGTACTTC.

The chain carries TRBV27 and TRBJ2-7; D possibly corresponds to TRBD1 (7 bases). This CDR3 has 13 residues. Deletions cut 9 bases from V and 2 bases from J, with 14 bases between. The V gene's germline CDR1 is MNHEY and CDR2 SMNVEV (reference sequence). Written as DNA, the CDR3 is TGTGCCAGTGCAGGGGGGCCCACCTACGAGCAGTACGTC. It translates to CASAGGPTYEQYV.

The chain links TRBV7-9 to TRBJ2-1, with D possibly TRBD2 on 5 matching bases. The CDR3 is 18 amino acids. In germline, CDR1 is SEHNR, CDR2 FQNEAQ (reference sequence). Trimming pared 6 bases from V and 6 bases from J, leaving 27 bases between. The CDR3 protein is CASSHRRGLGSSGNEQFF. Here the CDR3 DNA reads TGTGCCAGCAGTCACAGACGTGGACTTGGGTCGTCGGGCAATGAGCAGTTCTTC.

This chain links TRBV19 with TRBJ2-1; TRBD2 matches at 9 bases. Germline CDR1 and CDR2: LNHDA and SQIVND (reference sequence). Germline trimming cut 9 bases from V and 0 bases from J; bases unmatched to any gene: 12. The CDR3 is made up of 17 amino acids. The CDR3 loop reads CASDPLGGRASYNEQFF. CDR3 DNA sequence: TGTGCCAGCGACCCCCTGGGCGGGAGGGCCTCCTACAATGAGCAGTTCTTC.

This chain connects TRBV30 to TRBJ2-1; 7 bases align to TRBD2. With 0 bases clipped from V and 7 bases from J, the junction kept 9 bases outside the gene matches. In germline, CDR1 is GTSNPN, CDR2 SVGIG (reference sequence). The CDR3 contains 15 residues. The CDR3 DNA reads TGTGCCTGGAGTGTACTGGCGGGAGTGGGGAATGAGCAGTTCTTC. It codes for CAWSVLAGVGNEQFF.

The chain is built from TRBV4-2 and TRBJ2-1, with TRBD2 matching over 7 bases. The CDR3 length is 16 residues. Germline-derived CDR1 and CDR2 are LGHNA and YNFKEQ. J was trimmed by 5 bases and V by 2 bases; bases with no gene match: 9. CDR3 in DNA: TGTGCCAGCAGCCAACTCGCGGGAGTAGTGCACAATGAGCAGTTCTTC. This encodes CASSQLAGVVHNEQFF.

V gene TRBV19 combines with J gene TRBJ1-2, with TRBD1 identical over 7 bases. In germline, CDR1 is LNHDA, CDR2 SQIVND (reference sequence). With 8 bases clipped from V and 5 bases from J, the junction kept 8 bases outside the gene matches. This CDR3 has 13 residues. DNA of the CDR3: TGTGCCAGTTCTCCCGGGACAGATTATGGCTACACCTTC. Protein product: CASSPGTDYGYTF.

The gene calls are TRBV12-5 and TRBJ2-1; 7 nucleotides line up with TRBD2. In germline, CDR1 is LGHNT, CDR2 FRNRAP. This CDR3 has 15 amino acids. The V segment lost 3 bases and the J segment 4 bases; nucleotides outside the gene matches: 6. The CDR3, as DNA: TGTGCTAGTGGTTTCCCGAGCGGGATATACAATGAGCAGTTCTTC. It is translated as CASGFPSGIYNEQFF. Full variable domain (rest looked up from reference TRBV12-5 and TRBJ2-1): DARVTQTPRHKVTEMGQEVTMRCQPILGHNTVFWYRQTMMQGLELLAYFRNRAPLDDSGMPKDRFSAEMPDATLATLKIQPSEPRDSAVYFCASGFPSGIYNEQFFGPGTRLTVL.

V and J are TRBV28 and TRBJ2-1; 7 positions match TRBD2. Germline CDR1 reads MDHEN; CDR2 reads SYDVKM. This CDR3 comprises 17 residues. J lost 0 bases, V lost 3 bases, and 8 bases had no gene match. The CDR3 nucleotides read TGTGCCAGCAGTTTGGGAGGGAGCCGTAGCTCCTACAATGAGCAGTTCTTC. Its protein product is CASSLGGSRSSYNEQFF.

The chain links TRBV10-3 to TRBJ2-2, with D maybe TRBD1 (6 bases). Trimming pared 8 bases from V and 7 bases from J, leaving 20 bases between. Germline V gene sequence: CDR1 ENHRY, CDR2 SYGVKD. This CDR3 is built from 15 residues. CDR3 nucleotide sequence: TGTGCCATCGGGGGACAAACCCGGCGAATCGGGGAGCTGTTTTTT. Protein product: CAIGGQTRRIGELFF.

The table lists this clone with a count of one. The J gene is TRBJ1-6, the V gene TRBV5-1; 7 nucleotides line up with TRBD1. The CDR3 runs to 16 residues. V lost 0 bases, J lost 7 bases, and 7 bases stayed unmatched. Germline lookup yields CDR1 SGHRS and CDR2 YFSETQ. The CDR3 protein is CASSLGPGQLNSPLHF. CDR3 sequence (DNA): TGCGCCAGCAGCTTGGGACCGGGACAGCTCAATTCACCCCTCCACTTT.

This clone was found once. The chain employs TRBV7-9 and TRBJ2-1, with TRBD2 identical over 8 bases. Germline lookup yields CDR1 SEHNR and CDR2 FQNEAQ (reference sequence). V lost 1 base to trimming and J lost 4 bases; unmatched junction nucleotides: 6. This CDR3 region has 16 residues. The CDR3 nucleotides are TGTGCCAGCAGCTTAGAGAGGACTAGCAGGTACAATGAGCAGTTCTTC. This codes for CASSLERTSRYNEQFF.

The table lists this clone with a few counts. V and J are TRBV14 and TRBJ2-5; no definite D call. Trimming cost V 1 base and J 2 bases, with 8 bases left between them. The CDR3 has 14 amino acids. Per the germline V gene, CDR1 is SGHDN and CDR2 is FVKESK. The CDR3 sequence: CASSQGFRQETQYF. The CDR3 nucleotides are TGTGCCAGCAGCCAAGGGTTCAGGCAAGAGACCCAGTACTTC.

This clone was seen once. This sequence joins TRBV7-2 and TRBJ1-6; maybe TRBD1 (6 bases). Germline CDR1 reads SGHTA; CDR2 reads FQGNSA. This CDR3 is built from 13 residues. Trimming took 4 bases from V and 11 from J, leaving 12 bases between them. CDR3 DNA sequence: TGTGCCAGCAGCTCACAGGGAAGGACACCCCTCCACTTT. The encoded protein is CASSSQGRTPLHF.

This chain links TRBV29-1 with TRBJ2-1; 12 nucleotides agree with TRBD2. V lost 4 bases, J lost 10 bases, and 8 bases stayed unmatched. This CDR3 has 14 residues. Germline V lookup: CDR1 SQVTM, CDR2 ANQGSEA. CDR3 region: CSVGLAGVLDEQFF. CDR3 nucleotides: TGCAGCGTTGGACTAGCGGGAGTGTTAGACGAGCAGTTCTTC.

This clone was seen a few times. This chain uses TRBV19 with TRBJ2-1; 15 bases fit TRBD2. Germline-derived CDR1 and CDR2 are LNHDA and SQIVND (reference sequence). The CDR3 runs to 16 residues. With V trimmed by 5 bases and J by 5 bases, 4 bases remained unmatched. The CDR3 nucleotides read TGTGCCAGTAGTGCCTGGACTAGCGGGAGGGACAATGAGCAGTTCTTC. Translation: CASSAWTSGRDNEQFF.

The V gene is TRBV7-2, the J gene TRBJ1-5; D possibly corresponds to TRBD1 (5 bases). V lost 5 bases and J lost 5, with 10 bases in between. CDR1 and CDR2 (germline): SGHTA, FQGNSA. The CDR3 extends over 13 amino acids. CDR3: CASSHQGDQPQHF. DNA for the CDR3: TGTGCCAGCAGCCATCAGGGCGATCAGCCCCAGCATTTT.

The J gene is TRBJ1-1, the V gene TRBV3-1 (or the pseudogene TRBV3-2); TRBD1 aligns across 11 bases. The V and J ends lost 4 bases and 6 bases, in that order; junction bases with no gene match: 10. This CDR3 has 16 residues. The germline CDR1 and CDR2 sequences are LGHDT and YNNKEL (reference sequence). The CDR3 bases are TGTGCCAGCAGCCTACAAGGACAGGGGGCTTCAGCTGAAGCTTTCTTT. Encoded protein: CASSLQGQGASAEAFF.

V is TRBV6-5 and J is TRBJ1-2; 7 bases fit TRBD1. J gave up 6 bases and V 11 bases, and 9 bases lay outside the gene matches. Per the germline V gene, CDR1 is MNHEY and CDR2 is SVGAGI. The CDR3 spans 12 residues. The CDR3 DNA reads TGTGCCGCCACAGGGGCCGTTGATGGCTACACCTTC. Amino acids: CAATGAVDGYTF.

This rearrangement joins TRBV7-2 to TRBJ2-5, with TRBD2 matching over 15 bases. The CDR3 runs to 16 residues. Germline V gene data show CDR1 as SGHTA and CDR2 as FQGNSA. V dropped 5 bases and J dropped 5; count of bases not matched to a gene: 6. CDR3 sequence: CASSQLGLAGGETQYF. The CDR3 DNA sequence: TGTGCCAGCAGCCAACTTGGACTAGCGGGAGGGGAGACCCAGTACTTC. The entire variable domain, with the rest obtained from reference TRBV7-2 and TRBJ2-5, is as follows: GAGVSQSPSNKVTEKGKDVELRCDPISGHTALYWYRQSLGQGLEFLIYFQGNSAPDKSGLPSDRFSAERTGGSVSTLTIQRTQQEDSAVYLCASSQLGLAGGETQYFGPGTRLLVL.

This sequence joins TRBV7-9 and TRBJ2-1, with 15 bases lining up with TRBD2. The CDR3 is 16 amino acids. The germline V gene has CDR1 SEHNR and CDR2 FQNEAQ (reference sequence). V shed 4 bases and J 6 bases; nucleotides not matched to a gene: 4. This CDR3 is CASSSGTSGRPNEQFF. The CDR3, as DNA: TGTGCCAGCAGCTCCGGGACTAGCGGGAGGCCCAATGAGCAGTTCTTC.

The chain employs TRBV5-1 and TRBJ2-3, with 7 bases fitting TRBD1. The germline CDR1 and CDR2 sequences are SGHRS and YFSETQ. CDR3 size: 13 residues. J lost 3 bases, V lost 4 bases, and 2 bases had no gene match. The CDR3, as DNA: TGCGCCAGCAGCCAACAGGGGACAGATACGCAGTATTTT. This gives the protein CASSQQGTDTQYF.

This chain connects TRBV2 to TRBJ2-1; D possibly corresponds to TRBD2 (6 bases). The CDR3 sequence is 15 residues long. Trimming pared 6 bases from V and 2 bases from J, leaving 14 bases between. The germline V gene has CDR1 SNHLY and CDR2 FYNNEI. In nucleotides, the CDR3 is TGTGCCAGCAGGACTAGAGGGGTCGCCTACAATGAGCAGTTCTTC. This codes for CASRTRGVAYNEQFF.